A selection of T cell receptor beta chains follows, all from one sample in a study of T cell repertoires in cytomegalovirus infection. Each CDR3 protein is one row after TCRdb ran MiXCR on the reads. This table has approximately 130,000 distinct CDR3 sequences, roughly 8.2% appearing once. The sample taken for sequencing was PBMCs. Receptors originate from a human donor in good health (CMV status not recorded). Some clones in this sample may be carry-over from other donors' samples. CDR3s include the opening cysteine and the closing phenylalanine or tryptophan. Fields, in order: J gene, V gene, D gene, CDR3 protein. A D gene is named only where the DNA matches it firmly.

J gene: TRBJ2-3; V gene: TRBV2; D gene: NA; CDR3 protein: CASRGLGDTQYF
J gene: TRBJ2-3; V gene: TRBV24-1; D gene: NA; CDR3 protein: CATSDLTNTQYF
J gene: TRBJ1-1; V gene: TRBV14; D gene: NA; CDR3 protein: CASSQLKTREAAAFF
J gene: TRBJ1-1; V gene: TRBV12-5; D gene: NA; CDR3 protein: CASGLVQGSEAFF
J gene: TRBJ2-3; V gene: TRBV4-1; D gene: NA; CDR3 protein: CASSQGVTQYF
J gene: TRBJ1-1; V gene: TRBV2; D gene: NA; CDR3 protein: CASSVVGNTEAFF
J gene: TRBJ2-5; V gene: TRBV28; D gene: NA; CDR3 protein: CASSSSPVRETQYF
J gene: TRBJ1-1; V gene: TRBV19; D gene: NA; CDR3 protein: CASSMGPTGAAEAFF
J gene: TRBJ2-1; V gene: TRBV28; D gene: TRBD2; CDR3 protein: CASFKSGTHRGEFF
J gene: TRBJ1-1; V gene: TRBV20-1; D gene: TRBD1; CDR3 protein: CSARDRTGAQNTEAFF
J gene: TRBJ2-5; V gene: TRBV15; D gene: NA; CDR3 protein: CATSRDPIRWGEQETQYF
J gene: TRBJ2-3; V gene: TRBV29-1; D gene: NA; CDR3 protein: CSVEVRLGDATDTQYF
J gene: TRBJ1-4; V gene: TRBV7-2; D gene: NA; CDR3 protein: CASSQPTNEKLFF
J gene: TRBJ1-3; V gene: TRBV2; D gene: NA; CDR3 protein: CASSEAQGSGNTIYF
J gene: TRBJ1-1; V gene: TRBV12-3/TRBV12-4; D gene: NA; CDR3 protein: CASSLDGFTEAFF
J gene: TRBJ2-2; V gene: TRBV28; D gene: NA; CDR3 protein: CASYGGTGELFF
J gene: TRBJ2-1; V gene: TRBV6-5; D gene: TRBD2; CDR3 protein: CASSGLAGTSSNEQFF
J gene: TRBJ2-7; V gene: TRBV7-9; D gene: NA; CDR3 protein: CASSSALWGYEQYF
J gene: TRBJ2-1; V gene: TRBV7-3; D gene: NA; CDR3 protein: CASGTIGRNEQFF
J gene: TRBJ1-5; V gene: TRBV28; D gene: NA; CDR3 protein: CASSSNPGARQPQHF